The TCR beta chain under discussion was sequenced for a study of CD8 T cells in Susac syndrome. The junction had 5 bases not matched to a gene; V was cut back by 5 bases and J by 2 bases. The CDR3 is made up of 15 amino acids. CDR1 is SGHAT, CDR2 FQNNGV, per germline. After extraction with the RNeasy kit, 0.5 to 1 ug of the RNA was reverse transcribed using random hexamers. Each CDR3 protein is one row after TCRdb ran MiXCR on the immunoSEQ multiplex PCR reads. The table shows over 150,000 distinct CDR3 sequences, with about 93% occurring only once. The sequence was collected from a human donor with multiple sclerosis. The sample comprised CD4+ T cells from PBMCs. The genes are TRBV11-2 and TRBJ2-3; 9 bases fit TRBD1. This CDR3 reads CASSPDRGYTDTQYF. CDR3 nucleotide sequence: TGTGCCAGCAGCCCCGACAGGGGGTACACAGATACGCAGTATTTT.